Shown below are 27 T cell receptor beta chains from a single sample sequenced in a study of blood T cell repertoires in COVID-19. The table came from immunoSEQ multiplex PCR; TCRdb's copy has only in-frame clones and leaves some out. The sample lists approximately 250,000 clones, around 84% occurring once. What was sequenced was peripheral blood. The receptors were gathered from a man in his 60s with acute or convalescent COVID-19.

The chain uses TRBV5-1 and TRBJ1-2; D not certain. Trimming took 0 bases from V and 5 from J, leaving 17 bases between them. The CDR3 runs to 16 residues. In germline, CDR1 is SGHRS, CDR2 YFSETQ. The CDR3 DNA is TGCGCCAGCAGCTTGGATTCGGCAGGACTTGGTTATGGCTACACCTTC. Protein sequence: CASSLDSAGLGYGYTF.

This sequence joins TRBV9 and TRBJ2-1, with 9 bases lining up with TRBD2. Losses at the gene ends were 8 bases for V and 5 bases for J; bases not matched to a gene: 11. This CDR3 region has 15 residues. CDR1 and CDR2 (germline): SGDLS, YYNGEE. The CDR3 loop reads CARQATVAGDNEQFF. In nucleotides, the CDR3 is TGTGCCAGACAGGCTACGGTAGCGGGGGACAATGAGCAGTTCTTC.

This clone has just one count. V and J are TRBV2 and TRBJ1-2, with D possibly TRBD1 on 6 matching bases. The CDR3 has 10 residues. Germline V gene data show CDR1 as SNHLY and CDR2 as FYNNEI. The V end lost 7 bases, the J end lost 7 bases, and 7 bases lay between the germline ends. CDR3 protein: CASTGVGYTF. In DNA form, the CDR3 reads TGTGCCAGCACAGGGGTTGGCTACACCTTC.

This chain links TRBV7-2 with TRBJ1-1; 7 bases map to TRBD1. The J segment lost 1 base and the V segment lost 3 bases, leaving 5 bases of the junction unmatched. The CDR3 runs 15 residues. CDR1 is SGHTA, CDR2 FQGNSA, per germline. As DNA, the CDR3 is TGTGCCAGCAGCTTTCGACAGGGAGGGAACACTGAAGCTTTCTTT. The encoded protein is CASSFRQGGNTEAFF.

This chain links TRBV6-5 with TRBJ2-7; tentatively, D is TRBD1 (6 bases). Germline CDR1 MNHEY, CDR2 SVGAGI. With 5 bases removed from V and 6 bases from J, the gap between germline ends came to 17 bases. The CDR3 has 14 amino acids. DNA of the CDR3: TGTGCCAGCAGTACGCAGGGTAGCAGGGGCGAGCAGTACTTC. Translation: CASSTQGSRGEQYF.

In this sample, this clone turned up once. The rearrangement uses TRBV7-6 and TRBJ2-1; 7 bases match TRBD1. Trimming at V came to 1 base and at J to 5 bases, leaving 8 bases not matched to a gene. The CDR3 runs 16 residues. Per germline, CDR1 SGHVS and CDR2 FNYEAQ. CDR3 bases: TGTGCCAGCAGCTTAGGACCTCTCAGGGGGAACAATGAGCAGTTCTTC. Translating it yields CASSLGPLRGNNEQFF.

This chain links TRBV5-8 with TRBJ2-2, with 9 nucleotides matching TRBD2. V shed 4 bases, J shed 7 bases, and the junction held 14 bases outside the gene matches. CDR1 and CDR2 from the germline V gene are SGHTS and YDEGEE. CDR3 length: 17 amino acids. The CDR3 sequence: CASSPTTSGVAHGELFF. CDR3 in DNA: TGTGCCAGCAGCCCAACGACTAGCGGAGTAGCCCACGGGGAGCTGTTTTTT.

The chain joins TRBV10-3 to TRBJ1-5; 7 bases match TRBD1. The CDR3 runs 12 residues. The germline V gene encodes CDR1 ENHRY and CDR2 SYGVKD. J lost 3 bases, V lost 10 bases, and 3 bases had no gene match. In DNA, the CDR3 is TGTGCCACCGGACAGGACAATCAGCCCCAGCATTTT. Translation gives CATGQDNQPQHF.

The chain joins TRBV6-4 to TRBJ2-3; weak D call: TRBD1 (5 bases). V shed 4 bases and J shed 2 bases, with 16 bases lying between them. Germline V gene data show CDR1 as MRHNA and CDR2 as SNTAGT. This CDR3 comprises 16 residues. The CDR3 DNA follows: TGTGCCAGCAGTGTCAGCACAGGTGGGGTCACAGATACGCAGTATTTT. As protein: CASSVSTGGVTDTQYF.

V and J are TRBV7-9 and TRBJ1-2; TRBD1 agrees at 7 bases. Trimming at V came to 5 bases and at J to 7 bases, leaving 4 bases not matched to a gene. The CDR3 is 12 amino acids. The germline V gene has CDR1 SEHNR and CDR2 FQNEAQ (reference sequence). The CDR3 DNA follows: TGTGCCAGCAGCCGGGACAGTTTTGGCTACACCTTC. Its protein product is CASSRDSFGYTF.

CDR3 in amino acids: CASSEGGGLGTQYF. DNA of the CDR3: TGTGCCAGCAGTGAAGGAGGGGGCTTGGGGACCCAGTACTTC. This chain connects TRBV6-1 to TRBJ2-5; 7 positions agree with TRBD1. V was clipped by 1 base and J by 7 bases; unmatched bases: 6. This CDR3 is 14 amino acids long. Germline V gives CDR1 MNHNS, CDR2 SASEGT.

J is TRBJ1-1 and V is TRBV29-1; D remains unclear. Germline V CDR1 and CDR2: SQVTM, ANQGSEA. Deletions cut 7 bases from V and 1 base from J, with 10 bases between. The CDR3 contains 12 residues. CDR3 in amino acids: CSGERQNTEAFF. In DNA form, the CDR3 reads TGCAGCGGTGAGCGGCAGAACACTGAAGCTTTCTTT.

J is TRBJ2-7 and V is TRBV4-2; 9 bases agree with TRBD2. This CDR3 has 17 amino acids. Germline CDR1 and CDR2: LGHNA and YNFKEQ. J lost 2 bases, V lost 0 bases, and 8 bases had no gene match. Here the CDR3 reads CASSQEVAGETAYEQYF. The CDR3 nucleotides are TGTGCCAGCAGCCAAGAAGTAGCGGGAGAAACCGCCTACGAGCAGTACTTC.

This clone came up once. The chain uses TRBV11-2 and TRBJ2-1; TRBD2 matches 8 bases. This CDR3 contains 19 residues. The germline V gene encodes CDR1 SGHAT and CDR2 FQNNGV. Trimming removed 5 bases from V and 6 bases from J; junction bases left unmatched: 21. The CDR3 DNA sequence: TGTGCCAGCAGCCCCCTCGCTGCCGGGAGGGTATTACTACGCAATGAGCAGTTCTTC. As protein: CASSPLAAGRVLLRNEQFF.

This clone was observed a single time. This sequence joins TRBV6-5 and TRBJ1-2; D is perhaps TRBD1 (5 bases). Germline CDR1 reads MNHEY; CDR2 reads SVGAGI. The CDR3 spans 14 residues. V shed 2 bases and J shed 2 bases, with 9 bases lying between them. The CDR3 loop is CASSYLGLNYGYTF. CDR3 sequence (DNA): TGTGCCAGCAGTTACCTGGGACTAAACTATGGCTACACCTTC.

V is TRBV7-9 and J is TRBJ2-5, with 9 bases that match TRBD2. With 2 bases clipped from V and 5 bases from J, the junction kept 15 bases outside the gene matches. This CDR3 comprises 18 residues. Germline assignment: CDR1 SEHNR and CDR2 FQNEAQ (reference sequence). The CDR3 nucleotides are TGTGCCAGCAGCTTATGGTCATACCAGCGGGGGGATGGGGAGACCCAGTACTTC. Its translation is CASSLWSYQRGDGETQYF.

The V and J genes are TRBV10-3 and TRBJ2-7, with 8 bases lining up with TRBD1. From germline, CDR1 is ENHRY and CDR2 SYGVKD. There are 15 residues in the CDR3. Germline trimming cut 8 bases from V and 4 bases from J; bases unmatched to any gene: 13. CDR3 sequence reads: CAIRSMGQASYEQYF. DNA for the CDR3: TGTGCCATCCGATCCATGGGACAGGCTTCTTACGAGCAGTACTTC.

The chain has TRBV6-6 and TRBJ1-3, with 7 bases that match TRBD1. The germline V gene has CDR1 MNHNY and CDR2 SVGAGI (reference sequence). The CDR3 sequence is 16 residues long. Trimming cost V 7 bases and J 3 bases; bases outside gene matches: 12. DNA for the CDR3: TGTGCCAGCACCCTGGACAGGCCAGCAGGTGGAAACACCATATATTTT. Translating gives CASTLDRPAGGNTIYF.

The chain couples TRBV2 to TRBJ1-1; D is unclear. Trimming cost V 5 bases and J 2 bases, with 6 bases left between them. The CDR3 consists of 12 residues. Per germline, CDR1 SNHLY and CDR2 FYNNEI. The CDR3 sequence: CASSFQNTEAFF. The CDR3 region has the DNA TGTGCCAGCAGTTTTCAAAACACTGAAGCTTTCTTT.

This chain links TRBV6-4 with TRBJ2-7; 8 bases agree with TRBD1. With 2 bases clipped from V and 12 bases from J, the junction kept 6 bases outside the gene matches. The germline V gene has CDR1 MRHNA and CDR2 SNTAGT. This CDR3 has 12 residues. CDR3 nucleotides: TGTGCCAGCAGTGACCCAGGGGGCCGTCTGTACTTC. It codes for CASSDPGGRLYF.

This chain's CDR3 is CASSTGQASGANVLTF. The CDR3, as DNA: TGTGCCAGTAGTACAGGACAGGCCTCTGGGGCCAACGTCCTGACTTTC. The chain employs TRBV19 and TRBJ2-6; 7 nucleotides agree with TRBD1. Trimming at V came to 4 bases and at J to 0 bases, leaving 3 bases not matched to a gene. In germline, CDR1 is LNHDA, CDR2 SQIVND (reference sequence). CDR3 length: 16 amino acids.

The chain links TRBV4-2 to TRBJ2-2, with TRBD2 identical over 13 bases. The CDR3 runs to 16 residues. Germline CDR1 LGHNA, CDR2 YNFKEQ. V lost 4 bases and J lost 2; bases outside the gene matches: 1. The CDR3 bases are TGTGCCAGCAGCCGGACTAGCGGGAGTAACACCGGGGAGCTGTTTTTT. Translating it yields CASSRTSGSNTGELFF.

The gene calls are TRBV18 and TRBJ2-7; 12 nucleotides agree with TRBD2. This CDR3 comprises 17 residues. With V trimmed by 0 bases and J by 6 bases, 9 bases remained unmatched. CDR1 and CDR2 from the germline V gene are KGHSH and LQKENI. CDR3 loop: CASSPPALAGGQGEQYF. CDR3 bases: TGTGCCAGCTCACCACCGGCCCTAGCGGGAGGGCAGGGCGAGCAGTACTTC.

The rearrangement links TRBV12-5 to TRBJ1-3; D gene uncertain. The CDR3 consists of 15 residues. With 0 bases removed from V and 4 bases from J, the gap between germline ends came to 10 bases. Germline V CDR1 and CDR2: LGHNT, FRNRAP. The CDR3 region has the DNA TGTGCTAGTGGTTTGGTACCGGACTGGGGAAACACCATATATTTT. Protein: CASGLVPDWGNTIYF.

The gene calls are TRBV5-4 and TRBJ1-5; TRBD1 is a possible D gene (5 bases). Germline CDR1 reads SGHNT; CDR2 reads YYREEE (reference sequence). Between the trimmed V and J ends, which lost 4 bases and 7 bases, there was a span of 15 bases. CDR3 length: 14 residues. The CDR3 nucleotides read TGTGCCAGCAGCCTAAGGGGTGTGGGACAGCCCCAGCATTTT. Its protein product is CASSLRGVGQPQHF.

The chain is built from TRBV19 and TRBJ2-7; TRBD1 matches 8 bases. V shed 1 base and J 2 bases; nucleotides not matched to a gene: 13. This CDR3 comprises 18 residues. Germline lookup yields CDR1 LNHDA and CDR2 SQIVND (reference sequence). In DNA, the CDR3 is TGTGCCAGTAGTATAGTCGGTCAGGGGGCAAGAGGGGCCTACGAGCAGTACTTC. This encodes CASSIVGQGARGAYEQYF.

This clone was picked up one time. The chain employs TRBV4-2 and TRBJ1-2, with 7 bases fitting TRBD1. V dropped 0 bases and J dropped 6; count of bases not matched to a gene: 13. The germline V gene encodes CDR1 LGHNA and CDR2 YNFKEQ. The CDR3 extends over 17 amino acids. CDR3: CASSQDLLGTDLDGYTF. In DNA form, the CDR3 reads TGTGCCAGCAGCCAAGATCTCTTGGGGACAGATCTTGATGGCTACACCTTC.